This T cell receptor (beta chain) was retrieved from a study of blood T cell repertoires in COVID-19. Grouping used clinical history reported by participants in a survey and questionnaire. The table came from immunoSEQ multiplex PCR; TCRdb's copy has only in-frame clones and leaves some out. The sample has approximately 300,000 clones, approximately 90% seen once. Per the germline V gene, CDR1 is SGHNT and CDR2 is YYREEE (reference sequence). The CDR3 has 18 amino acids. J was trimmed by 0 bases and V by 4 bases; bases with no gene match: 9. Sequenced sample: PBMCs or T cells enriched from blood (not recorded which). This sequence joins TRBV5-4 and TRBJ2-6; 8 bases are a match to TRBD2. The sequence was obtained from a woman aged 30 to 39 who had been exposed to COVID-19. The CDR3 loop reads CASSPLTSAFSGANVLTF. DNA of the CDR3: TGTGCCAGCAGCCCCCTGACTAGCGCCTTCTCTGGGGCCAACGTCCTGACTTTC.